The T cell receptor beta chain described here comes from a study of OX40 agonist ivuxolimab in advanced cancers. Some clones are missing from TCRdb's copy, which holds only in-frame ones; the method was immunoSEQ multiplex PCR. Of roughly 91,000 clones in the sample, about 90% are singletons; the top ten hold approximately 0.8%. V was cut by 4 bases and J by 4 bases, with 16 bases left in between. This CDR3 has 15 amino acids. Germline CDR1 SGHTA, CDR2 FQGNSA. The J gene is TRBJ2-5, the V gene TRBV7-2; TRBD2 might be the D (6 bases). The clonotype originates from an adult with an advanced solid tumor such as melanoma, head and neck, liver or kidney cancer. Sequenced here: CD4+ or CD8+ T cells sorted from blood, sampled in a trial of the OX40 agonist ivuxolimab. CDR3 nucleotides: TGTGCCAGCAGCTCTGGGGGGAGTCAGGGAGAGACCCAGTACTTC. It encodes CASSSGGSQGETQYF.